One T cell receptor beta chain is described in this entry. Its antigen is still unknown. Within one base of it there is no much larger clone, and no base qualities were kept. This entry comes from a study of graft-versus-host responses after intestinal transplantation (dated by TCRdb to the early 2020s). About the full investigation: The transplants that recipients received were multivisceral, liver-intestinal, or isolated intestinal. Alloreactive clones were identified by sequencing pre-transplant mixed lymphocyte reaction products and comparing these products with unstimulated pre-transplant donor and recipient T cells. Anti-thymocyte globulin induction was given to all recipients, followed by maintenance tacrolimus and steroids for 2 to 4 years. Samples from a few later patients were sequenced in-house on an Illumina MiSeq with MiXCR processing rather than by the commercial service. A cohort of fewer than 25 intestinal transplant recipients, including one retransplant, was enrolled, and 3 patients lacking pretransplant specimens were excluded. Graft-versus-host and host-versus-graft alloreactive T cell clones were tracked in the graft, circulation and bone marrow after intestinal transplantation using bulk TCR-beta CDR3 sequencing. Donor T cell macrochimerism was defined as a peak of at least 4% donor T cells among recipient peripheral blood mononuclear cells.

Overall results and qualifications from the work: GvH clones were detected in recipient bone marrow, and some of these GvH clones were observed earlier in ileal mucosa or blood, consistent with an intestinal mucosal origin. Patients with donor T cell macrochimerism had high GvH to HvG T cell clonal ratios in their allografts. The conclusions were limited by the relatively low number and heterogeneity of the intestinal transplant patients. Peak levels of circulating GvH clones were associated with declines in HvG clones early after transplant.

Spanning cysteine to phenylalanine, the CDR3 consists of 17 amino acids. Only the CDR3 DNA stays, 51 bases, in frame from base 1. Deletion took 0 bases off V and 0 bases off J, with a span of 12 bases between the germline ends. Based on the germline V gene, the CDR1 and CDR2 sequences are MGHRA and YSYEKL. The meaning of the sample's time point label: cells obtained before transplantation from donor or recipient. CD3+CD4+ and CD3+CD8+ populations were FACS-sorted from unstimulated pre-transplant donor and recipient cells taken from spleen or lymph nodes. Preparation of the library involved the immunoSEQ multiplex PCR assay. For most patients, genomic DNA was isolated with the Qiagen DNeasy Blood and Tissue Kit and shipped frozen to Adaptive Biotechnologies for TCR sequencing. For most patients, genomic DNA was subjected to high-throughput TCR-beta CDR3 sequencing by Adaptive Biotechnologies. The published analysis was carried out like this. TCR sequencing data were retrieved from Adaptive's ImmunoSEQ software for 15 to 20 patients, whereas a few other patients were processed with MiXCR and VDJtools. To correct CD4 versus CD8 sorting errors, sequences present in both subsets at a frequency ratio below 5:1 were removed. Because the origin of CDR3 nucleotide sequences shared between donor and recipient could not be assigned, those sequences were removed. To be classed as alloreactive, a clone needed at least 2-fold expansion over unstimulated cells and a minimum CFSE-low frequency of 0.002% (template counts) or 0.001% (read counts). Clones detected in sequenced pre-transplant spleen, lymph node, or MLR CFSE-low populations of the donor or recipient were defined as mappable. Cumulative frequency of alloreactive clones was calculated as a percentage of all sequences weighted by copy number. Held by TCRdb, this immuneACCESS table contains in-frame sequences only and omits some clones. Under half of the omission traces to an unresolved V gene where checked; the cause of the rest is unknown. Clone size and the V and J calls come from that table; the DNA yielded D and trimming. The sample has tens of thousands of clones on record, 85% to 95% of them singletons. The ten largest account for approximately 20% of the sample.

This TCR was recovered from a human donor who was the organ donor for an intestinal transplant. Recombination linked TRBV4-1 to TRBJ1-5; TRBD1 is a possible D gene, resting on 6 matching bases. The sequenced sample was unstimulated CD8+ T cells sorted from spleen or lymph node cells, obtained before transplant. The CDR3 is CASSQEGAAYSNQPQHF. The nucleotides read TGCGCCAGCAGCCAAGAGGGGGCGGCTTATAGCAATCAGCCCCAGCATTTT.